Listed here is a single TCR beta chain. These data are taken from a study of blood T cell repertoires in COVID-19. Study in general: Sample material is recorded as cDNA or gDNA derived from T cells, B-cell-depleted T cells, or PBMCs.

The assay was immunoSEQ multiplex PCR, and TCRdb's table has in-frame clones only and misses some. The sample lists 300,000 or so clones, around nine tenths seen once, with 4.5% to 7% in the top ten. This CDR3 is built from 15 residues. The germline CDR1 and CDR2 sequences are SNHLY and FYNNEI. Trimming removed 7 bases from V and 4 bases from J; junction bases left unmatched: 8. The origin of this receptor is a woman aged 25 to 39 who had recovered from COVID-19. The V call is TRBV2, the J call TRBJ1-3; the match to TRBD1 covers 9 bases. The specimen was PBMCs or T cells enriched from blood (not recorded which). CDR3 in DNA: TGTGCCAGCACCGACGACAGGGGGGCAGGAAACACCATATATTTT. This gives the protein CASTDDRGAGNTIYF.